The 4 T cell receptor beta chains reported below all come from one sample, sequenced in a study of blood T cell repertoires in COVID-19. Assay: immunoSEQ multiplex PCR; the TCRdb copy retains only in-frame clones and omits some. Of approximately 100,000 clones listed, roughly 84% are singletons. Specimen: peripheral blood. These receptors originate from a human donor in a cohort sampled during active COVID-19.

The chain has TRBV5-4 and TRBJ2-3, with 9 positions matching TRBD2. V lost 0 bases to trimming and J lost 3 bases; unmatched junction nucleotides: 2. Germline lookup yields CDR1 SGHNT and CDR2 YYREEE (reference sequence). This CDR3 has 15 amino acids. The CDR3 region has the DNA TGTGCCAGCAGCTTGGGCGGGGGGGCGACAGATACGCAGTATTTT. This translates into CASSLGGGATDTQYF.

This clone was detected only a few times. The CDR3 DNA reads TGTGCCAGCAGCCCTGGACTAGCCGTCAATGAGCAGTTCTTC. It yields the protein CASSPGLAVNEQFF. The chain couples TRBV28 to TRBJ2-1, with 8 bases matching TRBD2. Germline V CDR1 and CDR2: MDHEN, SYDVKM. Unmatched junction bases numbered 7, after V lost 6 bases and J lost 6 bases. CDR3 length equals 14 residues.

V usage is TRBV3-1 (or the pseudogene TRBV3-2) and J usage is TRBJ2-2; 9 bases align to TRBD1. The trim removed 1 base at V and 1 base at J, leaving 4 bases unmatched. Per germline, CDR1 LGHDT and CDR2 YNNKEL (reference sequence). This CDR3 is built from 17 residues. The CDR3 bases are TGTGCCAGCAGCCAAGGTCTGGGACAGGGGAACACCGGGGAGCTGTTTTTT. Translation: CASSQGLGQGNTGELFF.

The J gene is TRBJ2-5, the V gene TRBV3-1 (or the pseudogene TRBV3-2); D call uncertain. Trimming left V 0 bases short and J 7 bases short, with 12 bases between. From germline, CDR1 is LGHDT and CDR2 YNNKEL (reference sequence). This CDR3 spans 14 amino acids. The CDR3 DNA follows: TGTGCCAGCAGCCAAGATACCGCAACGGGGACCCAGTACTTC. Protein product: CASSQDTATGTQYF.